The next 30 T cell receptor beta chains were all read from a single sample in a study of T cell repertoires in cytomegalovirus infection. Using its own MiXCR run on the reads, TCRdb lists one record per CDR3 protein. The table has around 210,000 distinct CDR3 sequences, roughly 6.5% seen once; the top ten hold about 6.3%. The sequencing sample was made of PBMCs. The receptors here all came from a human donor in good health (CMV status not recorded). Some clones in this sample may be carry-over from other donors' samples.

This clonotype was counted many times. The chain couples TRBV25-1 to TRBJ1-5; D is perhaps TRBD1 (6 bases). Per germline, CDR1 MGHDK and CDR2 SYGVNS. The length of the CDR3 is 14 residues. Trimming shortened V by 8 bases and J by 3 bases, and 14 bases separated the two germline ends. The CDR3, as DNA: TGTGCCAGCCAGAGGCAGGGGAACAATCAGCCCCAGCATTTT. Translating it yields CASQRQGNNQPQHF. The whole variable domain, filled in from reference TRBV25-1 and TRBJ1-5, reads EADIYQTPRYLVIGTGKKITLECSQTMGHDKMYWYQQDPGMELHLIHYSYGVNSTEKGDLSSESTVSRIRTEHFPLTLESARPSHTSQYLCASQRQGNNQPQHFGDGTRLSIL.

This clonotype was counted at least ten times. The V gene is TRBV30, the J gene TRBJ2-6; D gene ambiguous. Germline CDR1 and CDR2: GTSNPN and SVGIG (reference sequence). CDR3 length equals 13 residues. The V gene lost 2 bases and the J gene lost 4 bases, with 6 bases spanning the gap. The CDR3 nucleotides read TGTGCCTGGAGTACCCCCGGGGCCAACGTCCTGACTTTC. Translation: CAWSTPGANVLTF.

There are many counts of this clonotype. The rearrangement uses TRBV6-5 and TRBJ1-1; 7 bases align to TRBD1. This CDR3 is built from 13 residues. Looked up from germline, CDR1 is MNHEY and CDR2 is SVGAGI. With 5 bases clipped from V and 4 bases from J, the junction kept 4 bases outside the gene matches. The CDR3 reads CASSLQGPTEAFF. The CDR3, as DNA: TGTGCCAGCAGTCTACAGGGGCCCACTGAAGCTTTCTTT.

A few counts support this clonotype. The CDR3 sequence is CSVDGDRGSTEAFF. The CDR3, as DNA: TGCAGCGTTGATGGTGACAGGGGTTCCACTGAAGCTTTCTTT. The V call is TRBV29-1, the J call TRBJ1-1; 8 bases are a match to TRBD1. With 3 bases clipped from V and 4 bases from J, the junction kept 7 bases outside the gene matches. Looked up from germline, CDR1 is SQVTM and CDR2 is ANQGSEA. This CDR3 has 14 residues. Supplemented by reference TRBV29-1 and TRBJ1-1, the full variable domain reads SAVISQKPSRDICQRGTSLTIQCQVDSQVTMMFWYRQQPGQSLTLIATANQGSEATYESGFVIDKFPISRPNLTFSTLTVSNMSPEDSSIYLCSVDGDRGSTEAFFGQGTRLTVV.

This clonotype was seen many times. This chain connects TRBV7-2 to TRBJ1-5; a possible D gene is TRBD1 (5 bases). The V and J ends lost 5 bases and 0 bases respectively, with 11 bases between them. Germline V gene sequence: CDR1 SGHTA, CDR2 FQGNSA. The CDR3 covers 15 residues. CDR3 amino acids: CASSIRQISNQPQHF. The CDR3 bases are TGTGCCAGCAGCATTAGACAGATTAGCAATCAGCCCCAGCATTTT.

The chain has TRBV2 and TRBJ2-7; 10 bases are a match to TRBD1. V trimming: 6 bases; J trimming: 3 bases; junction bases outside the gene matches: 2. This CDR3 contains 13 residues. Germline CDR1 SNHLY, CDR2 FYNNEI. The CDR3 DNA reads TGTGCCAGCAGGGACAGGGGGGACTACGAGCAGTACTTC. Translating it yields CASRDRGDYEQYF.

The chain is built from TRBV29-1 and TRBJ2-5; possibly TRBD1 for D (6 bases). This CDR3 is 15 amino acids long. Trimming pared 5 bases from V and 2 bases from J, leaving 18 bases between. Germline V CDR1 and CDR2: SQVTM, ANQGSEA. CDR3 in DNA: TGCAGCGTTCCATCGATCGAGGGGGTTCAAGAGACCCAGTACTTC. Protein sequence: CSVPSIEGVQETQYF.

This clonotype was detected a few times. The chain recombines TRBV20-1 with TRBJ1-2; D uncertain. This CDR3 has 11 amino acids. Trimming cost V 0 bases and J 10 bases, with 9 bases left between them. Germline V lookup: CDR1 DFQATT, CDR2 SNEGSKA (reference sequence). This chain's CDR3 is CSARDPASYTF. Here the CDR3 DNA reads TGCAGTGCTAGAGATCCAGCTTCCTACACCTTC.

This clonotype showed up many times. The chain recombines TRBV7-2 with TRBJ2-1; D could derive from TRBD1 or TRBD2 (5 bases each). Trimming took 4 bases from V and 6 from J, leaving 13 bases between them. The CDR3 spans 14 residues. CDR1 and CDR2 (germline): SGHTA, FQGNSA. CDR3 loop: CASSSYGTLNEQFF. DNA of the CDR3: TGTGCCAGCAGCTCATATGGGACCCTCAATGAGCAGTTCTTC.

In this sample, this clonotype turned up many times. The rearrangement links TRBV7-2 to TRBJ2-5; the D gene could be TRBD1 or TRBD2 (5 bases each). The CDR3 consists of 16 residues. Trimming left V 4 bases short and J 0 bases short, with 15 bases between. Germline CDR1 is SGHTA and CDR2 is FQGNSA. The chain's CDR3 is CASSSGRGSHQETQYF. The CDR3 DNA follows: TGTGCCAGCAGCTCAGGGAGAGGGTCACACCAAGAGACCCAGTACTTC.

This clonotype was seen only a few times. The V gene is TRBV20-1, the J gene TRBJ1-5, with D possibly TRBD1 on 6 matching bases. V was clipped by 6 bases and J by 3 bases, with 12 bases between them. This CDR3 has 13 amino acids. Germline V gene lookup returns CDR1 DFQATT and CDR2 SNEGSKA (reference sequence). This CDR3 is CSAQQGSNQPQHF. In DNA, the CDR3 is TGCAGTGCCCAACAGGGATCCAATCAGCCCCAGCATTTT.

This clonotype was recorded many times. This chain links TRBV7-9 with TRBJ1-6; D not resolved. Trimming pared 0 bases from V and 7 bases from J, leaving 7 bases between. CDR1 is SEHNR, CDR2 FQNEAQ, per germline (reference sequence). The CDR3 covers 14 residues. The CDR3 bases are TGTGCCAGCAGCTTAGCGCATGGGAATTCACCCCTCCACTTT. This sequence encodes CASSLAHGNSPLHF.

The table lists this clonotype with many counts. The chain employs TRBV7-2 and TRBJ1-1; 8 bases match TRBD1. There are 13 residues in the CDR3. Unmatched junction bases numbered 3, after V lost 5 bases and J lost 4 bases. Germline V gene lookup returns CDR1 SGHTA and CDR2 FQGNSA. The CDR3 sequence: CASSRQGSTEAFF. The DNA of the CDR3 is TGTGCCAGCAGCCGACAGGGGAGCACTGAAGCTTTCTTT.

This clonotype has a count of ten or more. V is TRBV7-9 and J is TRBJ1-2, with D tentatively TRBD1 (6 bases). The germline CDR1 and CDR2 sequences are SEHNR and FQNEAQ (reference sequence). Between the trimmed V and J ends, which lost 7 bases and 6 bases, there was a span of 18 bases. This CDR3 contains 14 residues. The CDR3 DNA reads TGTGCCAGCACTGATCTTCGGGGGGGGCATGGCTACACCTTC. Translating gives CASTDLRGGHGYTF.

This clonotype was counted at least ten times. The rearrangement links TRBV6-5 to TRBJ2-3, with 10 positions matching TRBD2. CDR3 length: 16 residues. Trimming removed 6 bases from V and 5 bases from J; junction bases left unmatched: 11. Germline V lookup: CDR1 MNHEY, CDR2 SVGAGI. CDR3 DNA: TGTGCCAGCAGGACCCTAAGCGGGGGGGGGCTAGATACGCAGTATTTT. It yields the protein CASRTLSGGGLDTQYF.

Many counts were recorded for this clonotype. In DNA form, the CDR3 reads TGCAGTGCTCCCGCTCGGGACAGGGGGTTCGAGCAGTACTTC. This codes for CSAPARDRGFEQYF. The V gene is TRBV20-1, the J gene TRBJ2-7, with TRBD1 identical over 11 bases. Germline V lookup: CDR1 DFQATT, CDR2 SNEGSKA (reference sequence). This CDR3 contains 14 residues. The V segment lost 5 bases and the J segment 6 bases; nucleotides outside the gene matches: 9.

This clonotype has only a few counts. The rearrangement joins TRBV12-3 or TRBV12-4 to TRBJ1-2; TRBD1 might be the D (6 bases). There are 15 residues in the CDR3. Trimming pared 4 bases from V and 4 bases from J, leaving 16 bases between. The CDR3 spells CASSWGRGSVYGYTF. The CDR3 bases are TGTGCCAGCAGTTGGGGCAGGGGATCGGTCTATGGCTACACCTTC.

This clonotype was recorded at least ten times. As DNA, the CDR3 is TGTGCCAGCAGCCTCCGACGGGGGGCGGGCACAGATACGCAGTATTTT. Its translation: CASSLRRGAGTDTQYF. The genes are TRBV7-2 and TRBJ2-3; D might be TRBD2 (7 bases). The CDR3 extends over 16 amino acids. CDR1 SGHTA and CDR2 FQGNSA come from the germline V gene. The V end was cut by 5 bases, the J end by 1 base, with 16 bases between.

The table lists this clonotype with many counts. The chain recombines TRBV7-2 with TRBJ1-1; D uncertain. In germline, CDR1 is SGHTA, CDR2 FQGNSA. The V end lost 1 base, the J end lost 11 bases, and 14 bases lay between the germline ends. This CDR3 comprises 13 residues. The CDR3 region has the DNA TGTGCCAGCAGCTTAGAGCAGATTCCGGGGGCTTTCTTT. It codes for CASSLEQIPGAFF.

In this sample, this clonotype turned up many times. J is TRBJ2-2 and V is TRBV7-2; D may be TRBD2 (5 bases). V lost 4 bases, J lost 1 base, and 13 bases lay in between. The CDR3 length is 16 residues. Germline values: CDR1 SGHTA, CDR2 FQGNSA. CDR3 sequence (DNA): TGTGCCAGCAGCTATTCACGACGGGGGAACACCGGGGAGCTGTTTTTT. Translated: CASSYSRRGNTGELFF.

Ten or more counts support this clonotype. The rearrangement uses TRBV27 and TRBJ2-1, with 9 bases fitting TRBD1. Germline trimming cut 4 bases from V and 8 bases from J; bases unmatched to any gene: 9. Germline V gives CDR1 MNHEY, CDR2 SMNVEV (reference sequence). The CDR3 length is 15 residues. In nucleotides, the CDR3 is TGTGCCAGCAGTTCTCCGGGACAGGGTTTTGATGAGCAGTTCTTC. Translated, it gives CASSSPGQGFDEQFF.

This clonotype was found many times. The chain links TRBV11-2 to TRBJ1-2, with 7 positions matching TRBD1. Germline V gene sequence: CDR1 SGHAT, CDR2 FQNNGV. Trimming removed 3 bases from V and 9 bases from J; junction bases left unmatched: 13. There are 15 residues in the CDR3. The CDR3 sequence: CASSFRGQDSQSYTF. In DNA, the CDR3 is TGTGCCAGCAGCTTTCGTGGACAGGACTCGCAGAGCTACACCTTC.

The chain is built from TRBV29-1 and TRBJ1-3; tentative D call: TRBD1 (5 bases). The CDR3 runs 13 residues. V gave up 7 bases and J gave up 3 bases, with 13 bases separating them. The germline gives CDR1 SQVTM, CDR2 ANQGSEA. CDR3: CSADGGDGNTIYF. The CDR3 DNA sequence: TGCAGCGCCGACGGAGGGGATGGAAACACCATATATTTT.

The V and J genes are TRBV5-4 and TRBJ2-5; TRBD2 agrees at 9 bases. V trimming: 4 bases; J trimming: 4 bases; junction bases outside the gene matches: 11. This CDR3 spans 16 amino acids. In germline, CDR1 is SGHNT, CDR2 YYREEE (reference sequence). CDR3: CASSPVGGRGGETQYF. CDR3 DNA sequence: TGTGCCAGCAGCCCGGTTGGAGGGCGGGGGGGAGAGACCCAGTACTTC.

This clonotype has at least ten counts. This chain uses TRBV7-9 with TRBJ2-1, with D possibly matching TRBD2 (5 bases). The CDR3 has 17 residues. Looked up from germline, CDR1 is SEHNR and CDR2 is FQNEAQ (reference sequence). V was trimmed by 5 bases and J by 3 bases, leaving 20 bases between them. The CDR3 loop is CASSLRGSSADYNEQFF. The CDR3 DNA is TGTGCCAGCAGCCTAAGAGGGAGTAGTGCGGACTACAATGAGCAGTTCTTC.

This clonotype was detected a few times. The chain links TRBV29-1 to TRBJ1-1, with D unclear. Germline V gives CDR1 SQVTM, CDR2 ANQGSEA. This CDR3 has 12 amino acids. V lost 7 bases, J lost 7 bases, and 16 bases lay in between. The CDR3 loop is CSASPGNYEAFF. The CDR3 DNA reads as TGCAGCGCCTCCCCAGGAAACTATGAAGCTTTCTTT.

Note on this clonotype: This clone may be a read error of a much larger clone one base away. The rearrangement joins TRBV2 to TRBJ2-2; D possibly corresponds to TRBD1 (6 bases). The CDR3 is 13 residues long. Germline values: CDR1 SNHLY, CDR2 FYNNEI. Here the CDR3 DNA reads TGTGCCAGCAAGGGGGACCACACCGGGGAGATGTTTTTT. It specifies CASKGDHTGEMFF.

This clonotype was found many times. This chain uses TRBV5-4 with TRBJ1-6; 11 bases fit TRBD1. The CDR3 spans 15 residues. V lost 2 bases, J lost 10 bases, and 5 bases stayed unmatched. Germline V gene lookup returns CDR1 SGHNT and CDR2 YYREEE (reference sequence). The DNA for the CDR3 is TGTGCCAGCAGCTTTTGGACAGGGGGCGGGTCACCCCTCCACTTT. This codes for CASSFWTGGGSPLHF.

This clonotype was detected ten times or more. This sequence joins TRBV25-1 and TRBJ1-6; D uncertain. V was clipped by 6 bases and J by 7 bases, with 10 bases between them. The CDR3 is 13 amino acids. Per germline, CDR1 MGHDK and CDR2 SYGVNS. CDR3 DNA sequence: TGTGCCAGCAGCAAGATGGGGAATTCACCCCTCCACTTT. Protein sequence: CASSKMGNSPLHF.

The table lists this clonotype with many counts. The V and J genes are TRBV29-1 and TRBJ2-3; a weak D match, TRBD1 (5 bases). Looked up from germline, CDR1 is SQVTM and CDR2 is ANQGSEA. Trimming cost V 5 bases and J 4 bases, with 19 bases left between them. This CDR3 region has 15 residues. The CDR3, as DNA: TGCAGCGTTCCCTCCGACAGATCTTGGGCAGATACGCAGTATTTT. It codes for CSVPSDRSWADTQYF.